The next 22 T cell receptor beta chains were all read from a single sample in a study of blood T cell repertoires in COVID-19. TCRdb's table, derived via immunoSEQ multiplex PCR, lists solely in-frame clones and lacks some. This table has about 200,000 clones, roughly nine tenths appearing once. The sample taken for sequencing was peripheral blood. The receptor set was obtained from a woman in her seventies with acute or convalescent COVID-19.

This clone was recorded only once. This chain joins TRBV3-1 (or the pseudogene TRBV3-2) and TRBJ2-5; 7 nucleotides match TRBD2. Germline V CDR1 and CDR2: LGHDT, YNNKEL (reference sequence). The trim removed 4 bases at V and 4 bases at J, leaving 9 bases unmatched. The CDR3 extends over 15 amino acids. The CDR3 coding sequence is TGTGCCAGCAGCCGGGAACTAAGCGGGACAGAGACCCAGTACTTC. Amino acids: CASSRELSGTETQYF.

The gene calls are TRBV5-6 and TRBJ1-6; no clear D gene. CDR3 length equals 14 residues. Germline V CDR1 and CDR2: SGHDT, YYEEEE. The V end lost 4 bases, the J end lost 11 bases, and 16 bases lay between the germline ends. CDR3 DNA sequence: TGTGCCAGCAGCGTAGCCTGGTCGTTAGCACCCCTCCACTTT. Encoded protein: CASSVAWSLAPLHF.

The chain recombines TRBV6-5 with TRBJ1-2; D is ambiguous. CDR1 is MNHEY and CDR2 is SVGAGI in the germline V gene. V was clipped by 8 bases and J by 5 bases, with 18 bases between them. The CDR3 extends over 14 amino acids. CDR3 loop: CASSTALGKYGYTF. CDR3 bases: TGTGCCAGCTCTACTGCACTAGGGAAGTATGGCTACACCTTC.

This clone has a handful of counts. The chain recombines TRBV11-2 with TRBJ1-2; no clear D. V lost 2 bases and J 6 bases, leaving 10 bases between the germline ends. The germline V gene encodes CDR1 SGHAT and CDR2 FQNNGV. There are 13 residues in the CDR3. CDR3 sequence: CASSLTGNDGYTF. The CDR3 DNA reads TGTGCCAGCAGCTTAACCGGGAACGATGGCTACACCTTC.

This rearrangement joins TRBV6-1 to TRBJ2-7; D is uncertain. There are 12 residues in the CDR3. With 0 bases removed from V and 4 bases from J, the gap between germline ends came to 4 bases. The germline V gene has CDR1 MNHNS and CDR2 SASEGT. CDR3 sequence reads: CASSEARYEQYF. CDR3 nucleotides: TGTGCCAGCAGTGAAGCGAGGTACGAGCAGTACTTC.

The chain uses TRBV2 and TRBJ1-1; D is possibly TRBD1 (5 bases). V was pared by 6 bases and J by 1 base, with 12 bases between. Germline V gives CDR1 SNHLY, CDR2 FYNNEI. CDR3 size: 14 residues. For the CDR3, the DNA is TGTGCCAGCAGGCTTCAGGGTAAGAACACTGAAGCTTTCTTT. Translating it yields CASRLQGKNTEAFF. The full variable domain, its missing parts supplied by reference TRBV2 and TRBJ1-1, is EPEVTQTPSHQVTQMGQEVILRCVPISNHLYFYWYRQILGQKVEFLVSFYNNEISEKSEIFDDQFSVERPDGSNFTLKIRSTKLEDSAMYFCASRLQGKNTEAFFGQGTRLTVV.

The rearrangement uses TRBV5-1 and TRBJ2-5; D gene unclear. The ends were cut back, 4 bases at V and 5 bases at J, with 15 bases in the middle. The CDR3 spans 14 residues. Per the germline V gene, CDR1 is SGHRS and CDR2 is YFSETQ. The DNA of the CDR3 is TGCGCCAGCAGCCTCCCGGGTCAAGTGGAGACCCAGTACTTC. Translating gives CASSLPGQVETQYF.

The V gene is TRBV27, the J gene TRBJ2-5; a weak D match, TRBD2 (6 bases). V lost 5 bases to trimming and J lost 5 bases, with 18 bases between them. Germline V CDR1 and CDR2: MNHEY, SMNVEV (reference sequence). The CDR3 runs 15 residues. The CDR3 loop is CASSMGTPPGETQYF. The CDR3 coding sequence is TGTGCCAGCAGTATGGGGACTCCTCCAGGGGAGACCCAGTACTTC.

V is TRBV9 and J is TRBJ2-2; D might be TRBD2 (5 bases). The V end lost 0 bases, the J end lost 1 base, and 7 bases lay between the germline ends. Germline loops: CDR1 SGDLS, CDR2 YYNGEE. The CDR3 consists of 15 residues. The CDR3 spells CASSVAGKNTGELFF. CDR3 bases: TGTGCCAGCAGCGTAGCGGGGAAGAACACCGGGGAGCTGTTTTTT.

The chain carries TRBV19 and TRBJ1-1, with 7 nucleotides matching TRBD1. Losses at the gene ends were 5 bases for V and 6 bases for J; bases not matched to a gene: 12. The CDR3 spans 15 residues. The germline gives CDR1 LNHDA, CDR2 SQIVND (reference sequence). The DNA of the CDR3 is TGTGCCAGTAGTGCGTGGACAGGCCGCGGATCTGAAGCTTTCTTT. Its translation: CASSAWTGRGSEAFF. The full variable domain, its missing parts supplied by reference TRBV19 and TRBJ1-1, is DGGITQSPKYLFRKEGQNVTLSCEQNLNHDAMYWYRQDPGQGLRLIYYSQIVNDFQKGDIAEGYSVSREKKESFPLTVTSAQKNPTAFYLCASSAWTGRGSEAFFGQGTRLTVV.

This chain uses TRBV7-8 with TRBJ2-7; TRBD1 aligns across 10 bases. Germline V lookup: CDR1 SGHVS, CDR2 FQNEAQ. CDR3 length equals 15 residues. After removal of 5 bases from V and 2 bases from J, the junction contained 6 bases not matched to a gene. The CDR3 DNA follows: TGTGCCAGCAGCCTCCGGGACAGGGGCCCCTACGAGCAGTACTTC. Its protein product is CASSLRDRGPYEQYF.

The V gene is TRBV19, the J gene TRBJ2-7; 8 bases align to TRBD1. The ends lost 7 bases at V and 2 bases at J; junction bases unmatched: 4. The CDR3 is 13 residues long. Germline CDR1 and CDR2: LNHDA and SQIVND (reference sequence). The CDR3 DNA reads TGTGCCAGTACCGGGACAGGAGCCTACGAGCAGTACTTC. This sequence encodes CASTGTGAYEQYF.

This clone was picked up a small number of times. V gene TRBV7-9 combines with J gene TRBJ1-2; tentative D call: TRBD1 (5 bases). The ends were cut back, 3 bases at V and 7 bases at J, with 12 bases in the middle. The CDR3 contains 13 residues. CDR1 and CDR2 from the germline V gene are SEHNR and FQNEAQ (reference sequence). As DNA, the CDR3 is TGTGCCAGCAGCTTGCAAGGGGTGGGTGGCTACACCTTC. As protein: CASSLQGVGGYTF.

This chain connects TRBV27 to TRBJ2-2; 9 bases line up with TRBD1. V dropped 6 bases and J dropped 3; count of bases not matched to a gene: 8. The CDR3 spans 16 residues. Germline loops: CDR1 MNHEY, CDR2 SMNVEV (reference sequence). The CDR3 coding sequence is TGTGCCAGCAGCCTACAGGGGGCTCTAGACACCGGGGAGCTGTTTTTT. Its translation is CASSLQGALDTGELFF.

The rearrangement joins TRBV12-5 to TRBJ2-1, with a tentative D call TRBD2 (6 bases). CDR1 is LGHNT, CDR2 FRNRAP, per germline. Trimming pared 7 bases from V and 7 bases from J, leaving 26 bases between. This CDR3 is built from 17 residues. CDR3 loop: CASVIVPKAEGGNEQFF. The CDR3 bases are TGTGCTAGTGTCATTGTTCCCAAAGCGGAGGGTGGGAATGAGCAGTTCTTC.

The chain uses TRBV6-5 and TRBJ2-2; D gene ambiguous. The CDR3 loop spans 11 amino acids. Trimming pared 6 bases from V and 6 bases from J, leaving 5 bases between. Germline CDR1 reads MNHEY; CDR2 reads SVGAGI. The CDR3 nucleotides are TGTGCCAGCAGCAGATCCGGGGAGCTGTTTTTT. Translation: CASSRSGELFF.

Written as DNA, the CDR3 is TGCGCCAGTGCCGCCGGCTACGAGCAGTACTTC. It encodes CASAAGYEQYF. The chain is built from TRBV5-1 and TRBJ2-7; unclear D gene. The length of the CDR3 is 11 residues. Germline CDR1 reads SGHRS; CDR2 reads YFSETQ. With 8 bases removed from V and 3 bases from J, the gap between germline ends came to 9 bases.

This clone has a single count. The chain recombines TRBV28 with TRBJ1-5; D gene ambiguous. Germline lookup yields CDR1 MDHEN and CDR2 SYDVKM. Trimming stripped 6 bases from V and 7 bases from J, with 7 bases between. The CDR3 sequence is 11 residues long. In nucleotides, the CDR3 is TGTGCCAGCAGAGGGAGCCAGCCCCAGCATTTT. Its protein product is CASRGSQPQHF.

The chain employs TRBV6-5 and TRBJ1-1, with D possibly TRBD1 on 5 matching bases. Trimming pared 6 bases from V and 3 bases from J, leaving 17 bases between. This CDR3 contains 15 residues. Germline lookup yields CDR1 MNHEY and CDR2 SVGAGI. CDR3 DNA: TGTGCCAGCAGGAAGGGGAGCGGGGCGGACACTGAAGCTTTCTTT. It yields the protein CASRKGSGADTEAFF.

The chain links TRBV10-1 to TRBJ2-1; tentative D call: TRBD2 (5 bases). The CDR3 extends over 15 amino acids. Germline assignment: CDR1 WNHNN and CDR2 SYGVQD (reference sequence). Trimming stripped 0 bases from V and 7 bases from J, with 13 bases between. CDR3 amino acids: CASSESRRSGNEQFF. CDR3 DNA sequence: TGCGCCAGCAGTGAGTCGCGAAGATCGGGGAATGAGCAGTTCTTC.

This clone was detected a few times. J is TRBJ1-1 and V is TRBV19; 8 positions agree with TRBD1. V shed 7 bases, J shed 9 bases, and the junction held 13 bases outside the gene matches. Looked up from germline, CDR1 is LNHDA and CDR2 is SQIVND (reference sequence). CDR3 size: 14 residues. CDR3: CASNPGGGTLKAFF. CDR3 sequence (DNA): TGTGCCAGTAATCCAGGGGGCGGGACTCTTAAAGCTTTCTTT.

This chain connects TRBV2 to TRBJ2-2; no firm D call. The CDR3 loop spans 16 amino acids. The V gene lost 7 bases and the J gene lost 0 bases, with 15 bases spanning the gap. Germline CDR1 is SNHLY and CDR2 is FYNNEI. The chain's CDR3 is CASTTEFTANTGELFF. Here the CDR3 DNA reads TGTGCCAGCACCACGGAATTTACAGCGAACACCGGGGAGCTGTTTTTT.